This TCR beta chain was sequenced during a study of T-cell reconstitution after alpha-beta-depleted transplantation in children. Unique molecular identifiers featured in how the TCRbeta library was prepared. TCRdb called the PCR reads again in MiXCR, with one record for every CDR3 protein. The table shows approximately 89,000 distinct CDR3 sequences, with around 16% occurring only once. CDR3 length: 15 residues. V shed 4 bases and J shed 2 bases, with 14 bases lying between them. The germline CDR1 and CDR2 sequences are SGHAT and FQNNGV. This TCR came from a male patient aged 2-9 years who had a stem cell transplant for acute lymphoblastic leukemia, so the T cells may come from the graft donor. The sequences come from PBMCs, mostly from graft donor cells, collected 180 days after TCRalphabeta/CD19-depleted stem cell transplant. The V and J genes are TRBV11-2 and TRBJ2-5; D possibly corresponds to TRBD2 (5 bases). CDR3 DNA sequence: TGTGCCAGCAGCTCCATCGGGAAACTTCAAGAGACCCAGTACTTC. It is translated as CASSSIGKLQETQYF.